This T cell receptor beta chain was profiled in a study of glioma-infiltrating T cells after dendritic cell vaccination. Across the study: Between the early 2000s and the early 2010s, patients got autologous tumor lysate-pulsed dendritic cell vaccines.

With regard to this clone: Other DNA sequences of this sample code for an identical CDR3.

Here immunoSEQ multiplex PCR was the method, and the copy in TCRdb shows in-frame clones only, minus some. The top ten clones hold around 2% of a sample with roughly 80,000 clones, around 86% of them seen once. Time point of the sample: after dendritic cell vaccination, including at tumor progression/relapse. PBMC sampling occurred before vaccination, two weeks after the third dose, and at progression. Trimming cost V 4 bases and J 0 bases, with 13 bases left between them. Germline V lookup: CDR1 SGHDT, CDR2 YYEEEE. This CDR3 region has 15 residues. The source is a human donor with glioblastoma. This sample comprised blood, obtained after dendritic cell vaccination. The chain uses TRBV5-6 and TRBJ1-1; D is uncertain. For the CDR3, the DNA is TGTGCCAGCAGCCTCAGGCAGACAATGAACACTGAAGCTTTCTTT. It yields the protein CASSLRQTMNTEAFF.